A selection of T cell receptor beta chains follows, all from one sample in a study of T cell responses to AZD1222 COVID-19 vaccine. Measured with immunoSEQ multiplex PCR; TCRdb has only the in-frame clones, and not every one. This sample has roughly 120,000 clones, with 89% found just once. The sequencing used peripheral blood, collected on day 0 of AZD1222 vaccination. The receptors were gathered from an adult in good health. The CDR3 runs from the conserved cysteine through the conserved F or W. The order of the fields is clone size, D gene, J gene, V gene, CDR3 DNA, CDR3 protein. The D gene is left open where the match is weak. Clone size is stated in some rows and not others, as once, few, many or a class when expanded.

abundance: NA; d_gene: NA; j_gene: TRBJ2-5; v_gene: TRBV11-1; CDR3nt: TGTGCCAGCAGCTTAGCCGGGGGCGCAGAGACCCAGTACTTC; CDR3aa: CASSLAGGAETQYF
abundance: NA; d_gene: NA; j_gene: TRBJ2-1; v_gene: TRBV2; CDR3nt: TGTGCCAGCACATTTGGGGGTTATGAGCAGTTCTTC; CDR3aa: CASTFGGYEQFF
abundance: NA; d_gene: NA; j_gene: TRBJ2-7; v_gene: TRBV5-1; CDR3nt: TGCGCCAGCAGCTTGCTCCCTCAGGGGTGGATAAACGAGCAGTACTTC; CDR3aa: CASSLLPQGWINEQYF
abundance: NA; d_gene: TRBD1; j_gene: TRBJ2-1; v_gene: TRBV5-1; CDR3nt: TGCGCCAGCAGCGGGGGCCGGACAGGGGGCGGTGAGCAGTTCTTC; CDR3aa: CASSGGRTGGGEQFF
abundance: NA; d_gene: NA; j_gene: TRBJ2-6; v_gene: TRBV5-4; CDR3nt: TGTGCCAGCAGCCCAGGGAGTGGAGGCGGGAACTCTGGGGCCAACGTCCTGACTTTC; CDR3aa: CASSPGSGGGNSGANVLTF
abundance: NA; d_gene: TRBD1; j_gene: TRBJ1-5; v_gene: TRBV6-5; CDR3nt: TGTGCCAGCAGACTACAGGGGGATCAGCCCCAGCATTTT; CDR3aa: CASRLQGDQPQHF
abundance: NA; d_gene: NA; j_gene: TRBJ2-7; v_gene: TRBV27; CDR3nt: TGTGCCAGCAGTTTCTCCCAGGGGAGCTCCTACGAGCAGTACTTC; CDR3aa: CASSFSQGSSYEQYF
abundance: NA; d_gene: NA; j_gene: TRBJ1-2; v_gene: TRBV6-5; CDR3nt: TGTGCCAGCAGTTACGGGGGTCCCTACACCTTC; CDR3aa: CASSYGGPYTF
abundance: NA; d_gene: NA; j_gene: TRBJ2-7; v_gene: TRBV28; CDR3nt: TGTGCCACCGGATACGAGCAGTACTTC; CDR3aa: CATGYEQYF
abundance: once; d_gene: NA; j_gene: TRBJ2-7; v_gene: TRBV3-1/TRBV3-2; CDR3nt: TGTGCCAGCAGCCCTTCGGCAGGTCCTGAGCAGTACTTC; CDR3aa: CASSPSAGPEQYF
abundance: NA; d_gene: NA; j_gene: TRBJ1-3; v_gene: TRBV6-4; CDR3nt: TGTGCCAGCAGTGTAACAGGATCTGCTGGTTTTGGAAACACCATATATTTT; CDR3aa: CASSVTGSAGFGNTIYF
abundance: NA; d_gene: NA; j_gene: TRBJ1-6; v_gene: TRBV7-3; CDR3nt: TGTGCCAGCAGCTTACGGGGTAATAATTCACCCCTCCACTTT; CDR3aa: CASSLRGNNSPLHF
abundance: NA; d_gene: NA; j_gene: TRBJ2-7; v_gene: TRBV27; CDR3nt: TGTGCCAGCAGTCAGAAGACAGGCTACGAGCAGTACTTC; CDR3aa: CASSQKTGYEQYF
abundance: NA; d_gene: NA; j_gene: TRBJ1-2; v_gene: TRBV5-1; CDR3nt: TGCGCCAGCAGCTTCGACGCCAACTATGGCTACACCTTC; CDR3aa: CASSFDANYGYTF
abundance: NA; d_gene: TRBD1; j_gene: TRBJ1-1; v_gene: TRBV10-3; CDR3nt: TGTGCCATCAGTGAGTCTACAGGGGTAGGGGACACTGAAGCTTTCTTT; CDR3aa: CAISESTGVGDTEAFF
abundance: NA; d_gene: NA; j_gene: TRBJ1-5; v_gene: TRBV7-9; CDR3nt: TGTGCCAGCAGCTCAGGGCAGAGCGGGAATCAGCCCCAGCATTTT; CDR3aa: CASSSGQSGNQPQHF
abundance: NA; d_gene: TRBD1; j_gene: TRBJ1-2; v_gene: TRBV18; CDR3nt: TGTGCCAGCTCACCAGAGACCGGGACAGGGAGGAGTAACACCTTC; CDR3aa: CASSPETGTGRSNTF
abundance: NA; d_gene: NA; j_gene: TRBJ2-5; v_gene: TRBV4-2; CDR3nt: TGTGCCAGCAGCCACCTTCGTGCGGGGACACAAGAGACCCAGTACTTC; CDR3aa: CASSHLRAGTQETQYF
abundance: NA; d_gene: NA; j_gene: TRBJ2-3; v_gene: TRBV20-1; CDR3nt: TGCAGTGCTAGTCCTACTGCCCAGATTAACACAGATACGCAGTATTTT; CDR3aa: CSASPTAQINTDTQYF
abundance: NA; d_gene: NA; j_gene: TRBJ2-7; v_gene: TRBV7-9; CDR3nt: TGTGCCAGCAGCTCCCTCGGGGAGCAGTACTTC; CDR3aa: CASSSLGEQYF
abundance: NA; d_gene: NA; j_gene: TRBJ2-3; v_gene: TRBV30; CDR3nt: TGTGCCTGGAGTGGCACAGATACGCAGTATTTT; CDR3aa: CAWSGTDTQYF
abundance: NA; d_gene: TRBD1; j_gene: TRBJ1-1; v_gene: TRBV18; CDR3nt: TGTGCCAGCTCAGTACAGGGGGCCATAAAAGAGGACACTGAAGCTTTCTTT; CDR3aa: CASSVQGAIKEDTEAFF
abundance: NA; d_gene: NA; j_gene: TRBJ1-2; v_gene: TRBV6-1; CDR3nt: TGTGCCAGCAGTGAAAACAGGAACTATGGCTACACCTTC; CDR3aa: CASSENRNYGYTF
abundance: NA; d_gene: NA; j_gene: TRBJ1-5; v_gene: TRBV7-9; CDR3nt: TGTGCCAGCAGCTTAGAGGGGGATCAGCCCCAGCATTTT; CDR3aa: CASSLEGDQPQHF
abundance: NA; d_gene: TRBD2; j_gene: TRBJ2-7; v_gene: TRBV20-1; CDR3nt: TGCAGTGCTAGTGTGGCTAGCGGGATCGCCTACGAGCAGTACTTC; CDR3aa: CSASVASGIAYEQYF
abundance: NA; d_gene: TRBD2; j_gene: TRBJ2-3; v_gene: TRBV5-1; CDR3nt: TGCGCCAGCAGCTCGGGACTAGACACAGATACGCAGTATTTT; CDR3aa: CASSSGLDTDTQYF
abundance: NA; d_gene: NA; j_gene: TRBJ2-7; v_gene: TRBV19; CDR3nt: TGTGCCAGTAGTTCGGCCTCCTACGAGCAGTACTTC; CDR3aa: CASSSASYEQYF